This paragraph reports one T cell receptor (beta chain). This CDR3 has 15 amino acids. CDR1 and CDR2 from the germline V gene are SGHTA and FQGNSA. Trimming left V 5 bases short and J 6 bases short, with 18 bases between. Multiplex PCR in two rounds served to amplify TCR beta CDR3 from genomic DNA. The use of primers specific to each TRBV and TRBJ gene characterized first-round PCR. TCRdb reprocessed the multiplex PCR reads via MiXCR and lists one record per CDR3 protein. The data contain some 16,000 distinct CDR3 sequences, 29% of them seen just once; the ten biggest clones take up roughly a third. The data belong to a study of prognosis after radiotherapy for stage I lung cancer. As for the study in general: Therapy given concurrently with stereotactic body radiotherapy reached no patient.

The sequences come from PBMCs, collected before or after stereotactic body radiation therapy (not recorded which). This sequence joins TRBV7-2 and TRBJ2-3; perhaps TRBD1 as D (6 bases). This clonotype originated in a donor aged 50 or older with non-small cell lung cancer. CDR3 nucleotide sequence: TGTGCCAGCAGCCTGGGGGCGTGGGACACTGATACGCAGTATTTT. This encodes CASSLGAWDTDTQYF. Full variable domain (rest looked up from reference TRBV7-2 and TRBJ2-3): GAGVSQSPSNKVTEKGKDVELRCDPISGHTALYWYRQSLGQGLEFLIYFQGNSAPDKSGLPSDRFSAERTGGSVSTLTIQRTQQEDSAVYLCASSLGAWDTDTQYFGPGTRLTVL.